The text below deals with one T cell receptor beta chain. As yet, its antigen is unknown. The sample belongs to a study of T cells in Graves' hyperthyroidism and ophthalmopathy. Broader study findings: Blood also carried most thyroid clonotypes expanded above 0.001.

Amplification targeted TCR beta CDR3 regions from RNA transcripts. The TCR CDR3 first-round RT-PCR relied on the HTBI primer set. MiXCR, applied by TCRdb to the multiplex PCR reads, yields one record per CDR3 protein. The sample has roughly 570,000 distinct CDR3 sequences; approximately 44% are singletons. The sequence was collected from a woman aged 18-30 years with Graves' hyperthyroidism. Material for sequencing was peripheral blood or thyroid tissue (not recorded which).

In DNA form, the CDR3 reads TGTGCCAGCAGCCAAGGGGCAGGGGCGGCTAATGAAAAACTGTTTTTT. Its protein product is CASSQGAGAANEKLFF. The chain couples TRBV14 to TRBJ1-4, with D tentatively TRBD1 (6 bases). This CDR3 region has 16 residues. Per the germline V gene, CDR1 is SGHDN and CDR2 is FVKESK. Between the trimmed V and J ends, which lost 1 base and 3 bases, there was a span of 12 bases.